This is a list of T cell receptor beta chains from one sample in a study of cytomegalovirus exposure and HLA in healthy donors. Measured with immunoSEQ multiplex PCR; TCRdb has only the in-frame clones, and not every one. In the table there are about 140,000 clones, about 78% of which are singletons. Material: PBMCs. Receptors originate from a man between 18 and 29 years old in good health and CMV-seronegative. The conserved cysteine and the conserved F or W are not part of the CDR3 here. Size tells how often a clone was seen (once, few, many) or the class of an expanded clone, and some rows leave it out.

abundance	v_gene	CDR3aa
NA	TRBV11-3	ASSLIGQVCYEQY
NA	TRBV30	AWSVWYKNTEAF
NA	TRBV7-9	ASSPPDRSYEQY
NA	TRBV11-2	ASSLDQATGLATDTQY
few	TRBV27	ASSLTGTGGNEQF
NA	TRBV7-2	ASNPGQPAYEQY
once	TRBV5-1	ASAPEGAYGYT
NA	TRBV30	AWSTGGDTEAF
NA	TRBV5-1	ASSSAGYNEQF
few	TRBV19	ASSLGRSSANEQF
NA	TRBV7-9	ASSVGQGNEKLF
NA	TRBV5-4	ASRGEGLAGGTDTQY
NA	TRBV5-4	ASSFQGMNTEAF
once	TRBV10-3	AIREGVNTGELF
once	TRBV9	ASSVFPTSGGARDTQY
NA	TRBV27	ASSFSSYQETQY
few	TRBV25-1	ASSLSSGGTYEQY
NA	TRBV30	AWSVLSSGANVLT
NA	TRBV14	ASSQRTRDREDTGELF
NA	TRBV6-1	ASSEGQAYNEQF
NA	TRBV5-6	ASSSTGYGYT
NA	TRBV7-9	ASSFNSGTQETQY
few	TRBV2	ASSGTSGSRDTQY
NA	TRBV7-2	ASSLDLMGQGFSEQF
NA	TRBV6-5	ASRRDRTYGYT
NA	TRBV29-1	SVEGQLGDTQY
NA	TRBV19	ASRAGTVNTEAF
NA	TRBV10-2	ASSVSAAKNIQY
NA	TRBV28	ASSLLTGTGGGNTIY
NA	TRBV11-1	ASSLGRGSAGSYEQY
NA	TRBV6-1	ASSEAPGQGGGGYT
NA	TRBV10-2	ASRGQGNEKLF
NA	TRBV11-3	ASSGSGGAFNEQF
NA	TRBV7-8	ASSLAHSSNQPQH
NA	TRBV28	ASRTGGFNQPQH
NA	TRBV7-9	ASSTIRDRGSGGYT
NA	TRBV7-6	ASSLAWTGDVTDTQY
NA	TRBV7-9	ASSRRGTGFSEQY
few	TRBV11-2	ASSFTRGSTDTQY
few	TRBV29-1	SVLAGAPDTQY
NA	TRBV11-3	ASSQEGQQNTEAF
NA	TRBV28	ASSSPPGGGDNQPQH
NA	TRBV5-1	ASSLAGVGYGYT
NA	TRBV5-4	ASSLSGSDTDTQY
NA	TRBV6-1	ASSDIIVGALNTEAF
NA	TRBV27	ASSPARDTQY
NA	TRBV19	ASSMRGLETQY
NA	TRBV7-9	ASSLVSRYNEQF
once	TRBV5-4	ASSFGGDTGDQPQH